Presented here are 19 T cell receptor beta chains from one specimen sequenced in a study of blood T cell repertoires in COVID-19. Some clones are missing from TCRdb's copy, which holds only in-frame ones; the method was immunoSEQ multiplex PCR. Of tens of thousands of clones listed, 89% are singletons. Sequencing was done on a sample of peripheral blood. Receptors were obtained from a man between 60 and 70 years old with COVID-19, enrolled during active disease.

This clone was seen a handful of times. This rearrangement joins TRBV7-9 to TRBJ1-4; D is uncertain. The V end lost 5 bases, the J end lost 6 bases, and 13 bases lay between the germline ends. This CDR3 is built from 14 residues. CDR1 and CDR2 from the germline V gene are SEHNR and FQNEAQ (reference sequence). CDR3 in DNA: TGTGCCAGCAGCCGAGTCCCCGCGGATGAAAAACTGTTTTTT. It is translated as CASSRVPADEKLFF.

The rearrangement joins TRBV14 to TRBJ2-7; 14 nucleotides line up with TRBD2. The CDR3 contains 20 residues. The germline CDR1 and CDR2 sequences are SGHDN and FVKESK. Trimming removed 3 bases from V and 2 bases from J; junction bases left unmatched: 15. CDR3 nucleotide sequence: TGTGCCAGCAGCCATATCAACCCGACTAGCGGGAGGGCCGAAACCTACGAGCAGTACTTC. Residues: CASSHINPTSGRAETYEQYF.

The V and J genes are TRBV6-6 and TRBJ2-2; TRBD1 might be the D (5 bases). Germline assignment: CDR1 MNHNY and CDR2 SVGAGI (reference sequence). CDR3 length equals 16 residues. V was shortened by 5 bases and J by 2 bases, with 15 bases between the two germline ends. The CDR3 loop is CASSPRQGANTGELFF. DNA of the CDR3: TGTGCCAGCAGTCCACGACAAGGGGCAAACACCGGGGAGCTGTTTTTT.

A few counts support this clone. The J gene is TRBJ2-7, the V gene TRBV25-1; D may be TRBD2 (5 bases). CDR3 length: 16 residues. V was shortened by 5 bases and J by 2 bases, with 19 bases between the two germline ends. Germline CDR1 reads MGHDK; CDR2 reads SYGVNS. The CDR3 coding sequence is TGTGCCAGCAGTACCTCCGGGAAACCGGCGGCCTACGAGCAGTACTTC. Its protein product is CASSTSGKPAAYEQYF.

The chain has TRBV11-2 and TRBJ1-6; a possible D gene is TRBD1 (6 bases). This CDR3 region has 16 residues. Germline V lookup: CDR1 SGHAT, CDR2 FQNNGV. Trimming cost V 0 bases and J 0 bases, with 6 bases left between them. CDR3 in DNA: TGTGCCAGCAGCTTAGAGGGGGCCTCCTATAATTCACCCCTCCACTTT. Its protein is CASSLEGASYNSPLHF.

The table lists this clone with a few counts. The chain employs TRBV19 and TRBJ2-1; 12 positions agree with TRBD2. Trimming at V came to 5 bases and at J to 7 bases, leaving 6 bases not matched to a gene. The CDR3 runs to 15 residues. Germline lookup yields CDR1 LNHDA and CDR2 SQIVND (reference sequence). CDR3 in amino acids: CASSRLAGVPNEQFF. The CDR3 region has the DNA TGTGCCAGTAGTCGACTAGCGGGAGTCCCAAATGAGCAGTTCTTC.

The chain carries TRBV6-2 or TRBV6-3 and TRBJ1-1, with 7 bases fitting TRBD1. This CDR3 spans 12 amino acids. V shed 4 bases, J shed 5 bases, and the junction held 1 base outside the gene matches. CDR1 is MNHEY and CDR2 is SVGEGT in the germline V gene. Here the CDR3 reads CASSWTGTEAFF. The CDR3, as DNA: TGTGCCAGCAGTTGGACAGGTACTGAAGCTTTCTTT.

J is TRBJ2-5 and V is TRBV5-1, with D possibly being TRBD1 (8 bases). The V gene's germline CDR1 is SGHRS and CDR2 YFSETQ. The V and J ends lost 4 bases and 5 bases respectively, with 18 bases between them. The CDR3 is made up of 15 amino acids. The CDR3 DNA sequence: TGCGCCAGCAGCCAGGGGGCGGGAGAAGGGGAGACCCAGTACTTC. It translates to CASSQGAGEGETQYF.

This sequence joins TRBV6-4 and TRBJ2-2; D not certain. Germline CDR1 and CDR2: MRHNA and SNTAGT. Trimming cost V 3 bases and J 5 bases, with 10 bases left between them. The CDR3 spans 14 residues. The CDR3 reads CASSEGSWTGELFF. CDR3 DNA sequence: TGTGCCAGCAGTGAGGGCAGTTGGACCGGGGAGCTGTTTTTT.

The chain links TRBV6-7 to TRBJ2-1; D is ambiguous. TRBV6-7 is an ORF for which the function is uncertain. The CDR3 has 11 amino acids. The V and J ends lost 5 bases and 10 bases respectively, with 9 bases between them. CDR3 sequence: CASSTQNEQFF. The CDR3 coding sequence is TGTGCCAGCAGTACCCAGAACGAGCAGTTCTTC.

The table lists this clone with a few counts. J is TRBJ2-5 and V is TRBV11-3; maybe TRBD2 (6 bases). CDR1 and CDR2 from the germline V gene are SGHNT and YENEEA. This CDR3 region has 13 residues. With 3 bases removed from V and 2 bases from J, the gap between germline ends came to 7 bases. The CDR3 nucleotides read TGTGCCAGCAGCTTTAGCGGACAAGAGACCCAGTACTTC. It translates to CASSFSGQETQYF.

The chain combines TRBV3-1 (or the pseudogene TRBV3-2) with TRBJ1-6; 8 bases fit TRBD1. Germline trimming cut 5 bases from V and 7 bases from J; bases unmatched to any gene: 4. There are 14 residues in the CDR3. The germline gives CDR1 LGHDT, CDR2 YNNKEL (reference sequence). CDR3 region: CASSVRDRNSPLHF. Written as DNA, the CDR3 is TGTGCCAGCAGCGTCCGGGACAGGAATTCACCCCTCCACTTT.

In DNA form, the CDR3 reads TGTGCCAGCAGCGCACCGACTAGCGGGAGGTACCAAGATACGCAGTATTTT. Translation gives CASSAPTSGRYQDTQYF. The V and J genes are TRBV11-2 and TRBJ2-3, with 13 bases identical to TRBD2. CDR1 is SGHAT, CDR2 FQNNGV, per germline. This CDR3 region has 17 residues. The V segment lost 5 bases and the J segment 5 bases; nucleotides outside the gene matches: 10. Full variable domain (rest looked up from reference TRBV11-2 and TRBJ2-3): EAGVAQSPRYKIIEKRQSVAFWCNPISGHATLYWYQQILGQGPKLLIQFQNNGVVDDSQLPKDRFSAERLKGVDSTLKIQPAKLEDSAVYLCASSAPTSGRYQDTQYFGPGTRLTVL.

This chain uses TRBV10-1 with TRBJ2-5; TRBD2 matches 8 bases. J was trimmed by 5 bases and V by 2 bases; bases with no gene match: 10. Germline assignment: CDR1 WNHNN and CDR2 SYGVQD (reference sequence). The CDR3 is 16 residues long. In nucleotides, the CDR3 is TGCGCCAGCAGTGAGCCCTTGGCGGGAGGACAGGAGACCCAGTACTTC. This codes for CASSEPLAGGQETQYF.

Remarks on this clone: Other DNA variants within this sample encode the same CDR3. This rearrangement joins TRBV7-3 to TRBJ1-1; D is perhaps TRBD1 (5 bases). Trimming shortened V by 0 bases and J by 5 bases, and 7 bases separated the two germline ends. Germline values: CDR1 SGHTA, CDR2 FQGTGA. The CDR3 totals 13 residues. The CDR3 protein is CASSLTGGTEAFF. DNA for the CDR3: TGTGCCAGCAGCTTAACGGGGGGTACTGAAGCTTTCTTT.

To note about this clone: At one boundary the junction diverges from the germline segment, which might be a read error. The chain employs TRBV24-1 and TRBJ1-1, with D tentatively TRBD1 (6 bases). Germline CDR1 and CDR2: KGHDR and SFDVKD. This CDR3 contains 14 residues. The DNA of the CDR3 is TGTGCCACCAGTGATCTCGGACAGACCTCCAAAATAATCTTT. It codes for CATSDLGQTSKIIF.

V usage is TRBV2 and J usage is TRBJ2-1, with 9 bases identical to TRBD2. The V gene's germline CDR1 is SNHLY and CDR2 FYNNEI. This CDR3 has 17 amino acids. J lost 8 bases, V lost 6 bases, and 17 bases had no gene match. The CDR3 sequence is CASSPGTSRKDSDEQFF. DNA for the CDR3: TGTGCCAGCAGCCCCGGGACTAGCCGGAAGGATAGCGATGAGCAGTTCTTC. Drawing the rest from reference TRBV2 and TRBJ2-1, the complete variable domain is EPEVTQTPSHQVTQMGQEVILRCVPISNHLYFYWYRQILGQKVEFLVSFYNNEISEKSEIFDDQFSVERPDGSNFTLKIRSTKLEDSAMYFCASSPGTSRKDSDEQFFGPGTRLTVL.

The rearrangement joins TRBV3-1 (or the pseudogene TRBV3-2) to TRBJ2-2; D may be TRBD2 (5 bases). Germline loops: CDR1 LGHDT, CDR2 YNNKEL (reference sequence). Trimming took off 1 base at V and 2 bases at J, with 11 bases between the two ends. This CDR3 contains 16 residues. The CDR3: CASSQAISGNTGELFF. CDR3 nucleotide sequence: TGTGCCAGCAGCCAAGCGATAAGCGGTAACACCGGGGAGCTGTTTTTT.

The chain recombines TRBV27 with TRBJ1-2; 9 nucleotides align to TRBD1. Germline CDR1 MNHEY, CDR2 SMNVEV (reference sequence). The junction had 5 bases not matched to a gene; V was cut back by 4 bases and J by 5 bases. The CDR3 runs to 14 residues. For the CDR3, the DNA is TGTGCCAGCAGTTACAGGGGGCGGAGGTATGGCTACACCTTC. Protein sequence: CASSYRGRRYGYTF.